The 21 T cell receptor beta chains listed next were all sequenced from one sample in a study of lymphopenia after photon versus proton radiotherapy. The assay was immunoSEQ multiplex PCR, and TCRdb's table has in-frame clones only and misses some. The data contain approximately 50,000 clones, around 82% of them singletons. Sequencing used peripheral blood, obtained from a patient treated with photon-based radiotherapy. Receptors originate from a man between 45 and 60 years old with gastric cancer.

The chain uses TRBV6-6 and TRBJ2-3, with no clear D. This CDR3 contains 13 residues. V was pared by 2 bases and J by 2 bases, with 5 bases between. CDR1 is MNHNY and CDR2 is SVGAGI in the germline V gene (reference sequence). Here the CDR3 reads CASSYGVTDTQYF. The DNA for the CDR3 is TGTGCCAGCAGTTACGGTGTCACAGATACGCAGTATTTT.

The chain links TRBV19 to TRBJ1-4; TRBD1 aligns across 8 bases. Germline-derived CDR1 and CDR2 are LNHDA and SQIVND (reference sequence). Germline trimming cut 3 bases from V and 8 bases from J; bases unmatched to any gene: 11. The CDR3 is made up of 16 amino acids. DNA for the CDR3: TGTGCCAGTAGTATCGGGACGGGGACAGGTCAAGAAAAACTGTTTTTT. It specifies CASSIGTGTGQEKLFF.

The chain is built from TRBV11-3 and TRBJ2-5; D not resolved. Trimming took off 5 bases at V and 6 bases at J, with 13 bases between the two ends. The CDR3 totals 13 residues. Germline V CDR1 and CDR2: SGHNT, YENEEA. CDR3 sequence (DNA): TGTGCCAGCAGCCTTCGACGGGCGAAGACCCAGTACTTC. Protein: CASSLRRAKTQYF.

This chain joins TRBV19 and TRBJ2-7; 7 nucleotides agree with TRBD2. The CDR3 consists of 13 residues. The germline V gene has CDR1 LNHDA and CDR2 SQIVND (reference sequence). V gave up 4 bases and J gave up 5 bases; unmatched junction bases: 5. The CDR3 protein is CASSTGLENEQYF. DNA of the CDR3: TGTGCCAGTAGTACAGGACTAGAAAACGAGCAGTACTTC.

This clone was counted a single time. This chain links TRBV7-8 with TRBJ2-1, with D perhaps given as TRBD1 or TRBD2 (5 bases each). The CDR3 has 14 residues. The germline CDR1 and CDR2 sequences are SGHVS and FQNEAQ. The V end was cut by 5 bases, the J end by 5 bases, with 13 bases between. The CDR3 DNA follows: TGTGCCAGCAGCACAACGGGGCTCGACAATGAGCAGTTCTTC. Protein sequence: CASSTTGLDNEQFF.

The chain recombines TRBV9 with TRBJ2-6; a possible D gene is TRBD2 (5 bases). V lost 4 bases to trimming and J lost 3 bases, with 11 bases between them. In germline, CDR1 is SGDLS, CDR2 YYNGEE. CDR3 length equals 15 residues. The CDR3: CASSRLGSGANVLTF. The CDR3 DNA sequence: TGTGCCAGCAGCAGACTGGGGAGTGGGGCCAACGTCCTGACTTTC.

The chain uses TRBV7-2 and TRBJ2-5, with 9 bases aligning to TRBD1. Germline CDR1 reads SGHTA; CDR2 reads FQGNSA. Trimming took 5 bases from V and 5 from J; bases not matched to a gene: 12. This CDR3 contains 16 residues. In DNA form, the CDR3 reads TGTGCCAGCAGCGCCCGGACAGGGGCGAGAGGGGAGACCCAGTACTTC. It translates to CASSARTGARGETQYF.

The V gene is TRBV29-1, the J gene TRBJ2-3; D could derive from TRBD1 or TRBD2 (5 bases each). The germline CDR1 and CDR2 sequences are SQVTM and ANQGSEA. Trimming took 6 bases from V and 1 from J, leaving 20 bases between them. CDR3 length: 16 residues. The CDR3 here is CSVESTFRGGTDTQYF. The DNA for the CDR3 is TGCAGCGTCGAGAGTACGTTTAGAGGGGGCACAGATACGCAGTATTTT.

This chain joins TRBV7-8 and TRBJ1-5; tentatively, D is TRBD1 (6 bases). V gave up 1 base and J gave up 3 bases, with 19 bases separating them. Per germline, CDR1 SGHVS and CDR2 FQNEAQ. The CDR3 length is 18 residues. The CDR3 is CASSLEDRLGFNNQPQHF. CDR3 DNA: TGTGCCAGCAGCTTAGAGGACAGACTGGGATTTAACAATCAGCCCCAGCATTTT.

The rearrangement joins TRBV15 to TRBJ1-2, with TRBD1 matching 7 bases. The CDR3 length is 14 residues. CDR1 is LNHNV, CDR2 YYDKDF, per germline (reference sequence). V shed 5 bases and J 6 bases; nucleotides not matched to a gene: 9. CDR3 DNA sequence: TGTGCCACCAGCCCGCGACAGGGTAGACATGGCTACACCTTC. Its translation: CATSPRQGRHGYTF.

The rearrangement joins TRBV11-2 to TRBJ2-1; 7 positions agree with TRBD2. Losses at the gene ends were 3 bases for V and 4 bases for J; bases not matched to a gene: 3. Germline assignment: CDR1 SGHAT and CDR2 FQNNGV. This CDR3 spans 14 amino acids. The CDR3 region has the DNA TGTGCCAGCAGCTTCGGGCGGGGGTACAATGAGCAGTTCTTC. This encodes CASSFGRGYNEQFF.

The chain recombines TRBV4-1 with TRBJ1-5; TRBD1 is a possible D gene (5 bases). Germline lookup yields CDR1 MGHRA and CDR2 YSYEKL. V gave up 4 bases and J gave up 5 bases, with 15 bases separating them. The CDR3 loop spans 15 amino acids. The CDR3 protein is CASSRRVGGDQPQHF. The CDR3 DNA reads TGCGCCAGCAGCCGCAGGGTGGGGGGGGATCAGCCCCAGCATTTT.

This clone is categorized as large. The chain combines TRBV13 with TRBJ2-2; D is ambiguous. From germline, CDR1 is PRHDT and CDR2 FYEKMQ (reference sequence). V lost 1 base to trimming and J lost 5 bases, with 8 bases between them. The CDR3 runs to 14 residues. CDR3 DNA sequence: TGTGCCAGCAGCTTAGTGTTCCAGACCGGGGAGCTGTTTTTT. It encodes CASSLVFQTGELFF.

The genes are TRBV11-3 and TRBJ1-5; tentative D call: TRBD1 (5 bases). This CDR3 contains 13 residues. Deletions cut 7 bases from V and 7 bases from J, with 14 bases between. The germline CDR1 and CDR2 sequences are SGHNT and YENEEA. The CDR3 loop reads CASTQGLGQPQHF. As DNA, the CDR3 is TGTGCCAGCACTCAGGGTTTGGGACAGCCCCAGCATTTT.

The chain carries TRBV7-9 and TRBJ2-1; possible D gene TRBD2, 5 bases. The V end was cut by 7 bases, the J end by 6 bases, with 19 bases between. Germline V gene sequence: CDR1 SEHNR, CDR2 FQNEAQ (reference sequence). This CDR3 is built from 15 residues. CDR3 nucleotides: TGTGCCAGCAACCCTCGGGGAGCTGGAACCAATGAGCAGTTCTTC. As protein: CASNPRGAGTNEQFF.

This sequence joins TRBV9 and TRBJ1-2, with D perhaps TRBD1 (6 bases). There are 13 residues in the CDR3. V was shortened by 6 bases and J by 7 bases, with 16 bases between the two germline ends. Germline values: CDR1 SGDLS, CDR2 YYNGEE. As DNA, the CDR3 is TGTGCCAGCACCCGGGGGCTTATTTCTGGCTACACCTTC. Protein: CASTRGLISGYTF.

The chain carries TRBV12-5 and TRBJ2-2; D is perhaps TRBD1 (5 bases). The V end was cut by 0 bases, the J end by 4 bases, with 21 bases between. Germline assignment: CDR1 LGHNT and CDR2 FRNRAP. This CDR3 contains 19 residues. The CDR3 protein is CASGLVTRAVERVTGELFF. The CDR3 region has the DNA TGTGCTAGTGGTTTGGTCACCAGGGCAGTCGAACGAGTCACCGGGGAGCTGTTTTTT.

V is TRBV6-4 and J is TRBJ2-6; D is possibly TRBD2 (6 bases). Germline V lookup: CDR1 MRHNA, CDR2 SNTAGT. The CDR3 covers 18 residues. Deletions cut 3 bases from V and 1 base from J, with 16 bases between. In DNA, the CDR3 is TGTGCCAGCAGTGATAACGGGGGAGGAGGTTCTGGGGCCAACGTCCTGACTTTC. Protein: CASSDNGGGGSGANVLTF.

The V and J genes are TRBV30 and TRBJ1-4; D unresolved. CDR1 and CDR2 (germline): GTSNPN, SVGIG (reference sequence). Trimming left V 4 bases short and J 7 bases short, with 16 bases between. The CDR3 is 14 amino acids. CDR3 sequence: CAWTVASGGEKLFF. CDR3 sequence (DNA): TGTGCCTGGACAGTGGCCAGCGGCGGTGAAAAACTGTTTTTT.

The rearrangement joins TRBV4-1 to TRBJ1-3, with 9 positions matching TRBD1. V was clipped by 0 bases and J by 4 bases; unmatched bases: 1. The germline CDR1 and CDR2 sequences are MGHRA and YSYEKL. The CDR3 totals 15 residues. Here the CDR3 reads CASSQDDRGGNTIYF. CDR3 sequence (DNA): TGCGCCAGCAGCCAAGATGACAGGGGGGGAAACACCATATATTTT.

V usage is TRBV12-5 and J usage is TRBJ1-5; 8 bases align to TRBD1. This CDR3 spans 18 amino acids. CDR1 and CDR2 (germline): LGHNT, FRNRAP. J gave up 2 bases and V 2 bases, and 11 bases lay outside the gene matches. The CDR3 sequence is CASGLPNWTGSGNQPQHF. The CDR3 region has the DNA TGTGCTAGTGGTTTGCCCAACTGGACAGGGTCAGGCAATCAGCCCCAGCATTTT.